Included here is one T cell receptor beta chain sequence, with context. The target antigen is unknown. This entry is derived from a study of shared clonotypes between healthy human individuals. Study-wide findings and caveats: Among non-shared clonotypes, generation probabilities were lower than among those shared by all four donors.

J gave up 6 bases and V 1 base, and 13 bases lay outside the gene matches. The CDR3 extends over 17 amino acids. Germline V lookup: CDR1 SGHVS, CDR2 FQNEAQ. Method: immunoSEQ multiplex PCR; TCRdb's copy keeps in-frame clones and lacks some. This sample carries 550,000 to 800,000 clones, 80% to 95% of them seen once, and the ten largest clones take 34%. Input material: memory CD8+ T cells from PBMCs. Subset indicated: CD45RO+ cells pooled with CCR7-negative TemRA cells. The chain recombines TRBV7-8 with TRBJ2-7, with 9 positions matching TRBD2. The TCR originated in a man between 18 and 35 years old in good health. Some clones in this sample may be carry-over from other donors' samples. In DNA form, the CDR3 reads TGTGCCAGCAGCTTAGGCCTGATGAGCGGGAGGCCACCCGAGCAGTACTTC. It yields the protein CASSLGLMSGRPPEQYF.